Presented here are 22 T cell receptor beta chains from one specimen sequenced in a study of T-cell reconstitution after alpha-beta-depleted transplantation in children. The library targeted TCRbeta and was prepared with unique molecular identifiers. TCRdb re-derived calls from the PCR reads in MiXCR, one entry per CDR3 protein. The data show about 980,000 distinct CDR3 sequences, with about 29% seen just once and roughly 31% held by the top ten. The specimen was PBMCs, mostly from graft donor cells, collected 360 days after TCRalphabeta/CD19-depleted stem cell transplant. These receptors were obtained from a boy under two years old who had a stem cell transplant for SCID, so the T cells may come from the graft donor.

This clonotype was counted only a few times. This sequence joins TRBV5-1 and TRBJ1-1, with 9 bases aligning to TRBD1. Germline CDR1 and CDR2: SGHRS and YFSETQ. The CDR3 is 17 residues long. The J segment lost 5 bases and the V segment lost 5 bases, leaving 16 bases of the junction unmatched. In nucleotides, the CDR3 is TGCGCCAGCAGGCTGGGGGGACAGGGTGTGTTTCGGACTGAAGCTTTCTTT. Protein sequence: CASRLGGQGVFRTEAFF.

CDR3 in DNA: TGTGCCAGCAGCTCGGGGGGCCAGTTGGTGGATACGCAGTATTTT. Translation: CASSSGGQLVDTQYF. The chain couples TRBV7-8 to TRBJ2-3; possibly TRBD2 for D (7 bases). The V gene lost 4 bases and the J gene lost 6 bases, with 17 bases spanning the gap. The CDR3 loop spans 15 amino acids. Germline V gene lookup returns CDR1 SGHVS and CDR2 FQNEAQ.

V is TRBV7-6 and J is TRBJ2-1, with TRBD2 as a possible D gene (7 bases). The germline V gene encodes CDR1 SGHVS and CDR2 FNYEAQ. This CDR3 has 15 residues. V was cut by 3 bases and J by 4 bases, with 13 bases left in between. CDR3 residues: CASSFVGGEYNEQFF. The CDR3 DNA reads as TGTGCCAGCAGCTTCGTAGGGGGGGAGTACAATGAGCAGTTCTTC. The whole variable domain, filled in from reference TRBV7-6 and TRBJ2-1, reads GAGVSQSPRYKVTKRGQDVALRCDPISGHVSLYWYRQALGQGPEFLTYFNYEAQQDKSGLPNDRFSAERPEGSISTLTIQRTEQRDSAMYRCASSFVGGEYNEQFFGPGTRLTVL.

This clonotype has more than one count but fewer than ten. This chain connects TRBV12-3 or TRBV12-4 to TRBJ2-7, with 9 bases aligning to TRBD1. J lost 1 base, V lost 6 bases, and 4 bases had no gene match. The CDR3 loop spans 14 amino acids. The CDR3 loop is CASRRQGGSYEQYF. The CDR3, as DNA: TGTGCCAGCAGGCGACAGGGGGGGTCCTACGAGCAGTACTTC.

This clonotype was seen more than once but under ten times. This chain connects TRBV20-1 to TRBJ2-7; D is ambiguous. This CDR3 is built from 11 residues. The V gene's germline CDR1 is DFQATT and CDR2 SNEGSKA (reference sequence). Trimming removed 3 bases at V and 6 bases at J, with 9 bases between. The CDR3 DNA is TGCAGTGCTAGGGGCCTTCGCGAGCAGTACTTC. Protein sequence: CSARGLREQYF.

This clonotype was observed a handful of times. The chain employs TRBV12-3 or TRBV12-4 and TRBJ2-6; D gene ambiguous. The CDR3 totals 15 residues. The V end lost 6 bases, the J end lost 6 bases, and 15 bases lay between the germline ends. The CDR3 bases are TGTGCCAGCAGCCGCAACCTGGGAACGGCCAACGTCCTGACTTTC. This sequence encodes CASSRNLGTANVLTF.

CDR3: CASSSEGLNTEAFF. The CDR3 bases are TGTGCCAGCAGCTCGGAGGGTTTGAACACTGAAGCTTTCTTT. The chain combines TRBV7-9 with TRBJ1-1, with no clear D. The V and J ends lost 4 bases and 0 bases respectively, with 9 bases between them. CDR1 and CDR2 from the germline V gene are SEHNR and FQNEAQ (reference sequence). The CDR3 is made up of 14 amino acids.

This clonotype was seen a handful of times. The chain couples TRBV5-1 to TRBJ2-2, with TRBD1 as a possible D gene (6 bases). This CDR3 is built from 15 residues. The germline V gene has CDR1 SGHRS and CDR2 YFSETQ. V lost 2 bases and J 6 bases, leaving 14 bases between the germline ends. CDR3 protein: CASSFDRSPPGELFF. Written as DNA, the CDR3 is TGCGCCAGCAGCTTTGACAGGTCTCCGCCCGGGGAGCTGTTTTTT.

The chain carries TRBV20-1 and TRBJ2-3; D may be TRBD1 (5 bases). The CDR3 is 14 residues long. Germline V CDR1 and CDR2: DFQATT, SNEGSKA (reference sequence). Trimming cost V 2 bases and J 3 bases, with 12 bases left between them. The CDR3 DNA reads TGCAGTGCTAGATATGCAGGGAAAACAGATACGCAGTATTTT. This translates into CSARYAGKTDTQYF.

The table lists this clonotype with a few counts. The CDR3 protein is CASRKSGRAQHF. The CDR3 nucleotides read TGTGCCAGCAGAAAATCAGGGAGGGCCCAGCATTTT. J is TRBJ1-5 and V is TRBV12-3 or TRBV12-4; D perhaps matches TRBD1 (5 bases). Trimming took 6 bases from V and 11 from J, leaving 14 bases between them. CDR3 length equals 12 residues.

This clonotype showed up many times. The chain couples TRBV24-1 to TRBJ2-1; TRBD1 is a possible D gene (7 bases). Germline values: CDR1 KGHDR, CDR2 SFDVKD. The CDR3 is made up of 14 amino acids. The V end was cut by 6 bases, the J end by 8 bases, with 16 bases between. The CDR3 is CATSRQGGPDEQFF. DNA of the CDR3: TGTGCCACCAGTAGGCAGGGGGGACCTGATGAGCAGTTCTTC.

CDR3 nucleotides: TGCAGCGTTTATGCGGGTCTCCACACAGATACGCAGTATTTT. It is translated as CSVYAGLHTDTQYF. The rearrangement uses TRBV29-1 and TRBJ2-3; D perhaps matches TRBD2 (5 bases). V was shortened by 5 bases and J by 2 bases, with 14 bases between the two germline ends. CDR1 and CDR2 (germline): SQVTM, ANQGSEA. The CDR3 totals 14 residues.

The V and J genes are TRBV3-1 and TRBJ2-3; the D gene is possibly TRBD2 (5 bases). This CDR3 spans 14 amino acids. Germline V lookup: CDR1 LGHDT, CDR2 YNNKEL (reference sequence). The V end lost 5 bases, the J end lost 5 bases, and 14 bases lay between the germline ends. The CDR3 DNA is TGTGCCAGCAGCTACTTAAAAGGGAGAGATACGCAGTATTTT. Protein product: CASSYLKGRDTQYF.

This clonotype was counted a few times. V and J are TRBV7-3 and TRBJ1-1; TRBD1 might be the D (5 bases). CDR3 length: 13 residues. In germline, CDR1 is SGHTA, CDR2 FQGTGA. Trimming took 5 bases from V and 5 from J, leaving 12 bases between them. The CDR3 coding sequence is TGTGCCAGCAGCGTGCAGGGTCGAACTGAAGCTTTCTTT. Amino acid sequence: CASSVQGRTEAFF.

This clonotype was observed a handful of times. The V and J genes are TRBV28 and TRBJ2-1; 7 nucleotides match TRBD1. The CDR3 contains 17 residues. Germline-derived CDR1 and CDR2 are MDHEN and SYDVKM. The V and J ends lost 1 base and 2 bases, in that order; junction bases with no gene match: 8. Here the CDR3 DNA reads TGTGCCAGCAGTTTATCCCTAGGGGGCCTTACCTACAATGAGCAGTTCTTC. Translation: CASSLSLGGLTYNEQFF.

This CDR3 is CASSQDGSAGGEKLFF. The CDR3 region has the DNA TGTGCCAGCAGCCAAGATGGTAGTGCGGGCGGTGAAAAACTGTTTTTT. The gene calls are TRBV14 and TRBJ1-4; no clear D gene. CDR1 and CDR2 (germline): SGHDN, FVKESK. V dropped 0 bases and J dropped 7 bases, with 15 bases sitting between them. The CDR3 loop spans 16 amino acids.

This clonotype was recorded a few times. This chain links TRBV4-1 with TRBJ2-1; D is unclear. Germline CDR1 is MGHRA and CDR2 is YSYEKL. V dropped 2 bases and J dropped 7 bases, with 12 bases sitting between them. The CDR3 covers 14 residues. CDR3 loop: CASSQLIGVNEQFF. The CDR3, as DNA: TGCGCCAGCAGCCAATTAATTGGGGTGAATGAGCAGTTCTTC.

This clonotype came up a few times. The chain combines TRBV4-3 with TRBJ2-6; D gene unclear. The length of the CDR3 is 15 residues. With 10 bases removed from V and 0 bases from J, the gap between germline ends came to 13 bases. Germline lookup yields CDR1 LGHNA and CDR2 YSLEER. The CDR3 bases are TGCGCCACTTCGTTAGGCCTCTCTGGGGCCAACGTCCTGACTTTC. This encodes CATSLGLSGANVLTF.

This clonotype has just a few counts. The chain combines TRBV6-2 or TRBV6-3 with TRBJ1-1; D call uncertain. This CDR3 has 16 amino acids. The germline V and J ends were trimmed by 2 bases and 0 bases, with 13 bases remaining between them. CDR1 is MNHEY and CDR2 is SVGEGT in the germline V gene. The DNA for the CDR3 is TGTGCCAGCAGTTACAAGCAGCCGACTATGAACACTGAAGCTTTCTTT. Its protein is CASSYKQPTMNTEAFF.

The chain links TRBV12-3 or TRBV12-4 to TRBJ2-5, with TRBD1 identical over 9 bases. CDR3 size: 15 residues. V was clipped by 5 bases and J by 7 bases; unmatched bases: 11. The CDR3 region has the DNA TGTGCCAGCAGTCGCCGAGGGACAGGGCTAGTGACCCAGTACTTC. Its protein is CASSRRGTGLVTQYF.

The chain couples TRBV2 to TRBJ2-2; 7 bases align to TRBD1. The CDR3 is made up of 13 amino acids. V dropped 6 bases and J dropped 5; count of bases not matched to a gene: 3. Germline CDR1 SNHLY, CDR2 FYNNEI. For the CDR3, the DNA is TGTGCCAGCAGGATGACAGGGACCGGGGAGCTGTTTTTT. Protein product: CASRMTGTGELFF.

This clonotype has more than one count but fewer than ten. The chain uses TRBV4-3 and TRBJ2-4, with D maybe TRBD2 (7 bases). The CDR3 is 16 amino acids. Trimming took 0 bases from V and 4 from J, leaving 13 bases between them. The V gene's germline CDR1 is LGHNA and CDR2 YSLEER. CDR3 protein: CASSQDRGARKNIQYF. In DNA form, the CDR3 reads TGCGCCAGCAGCCAAGATCGGGGGGCCAGGAAAAACATTCAGTACTTC.